This TCR beta chain was profiled in a study of glioma-infiltrating T cells after dendritic cell vaccination. At the level of the study: Patients had newly diagnosed or recurrent glioblastoma and received dendritic cell vaccines.

The repertoire was sequenced with immunoSEQ multiplex PCR; TCRdb's copy has only in-frame clones and lacks some. The data contain 72,000 or so clones, around 86% of them singletons. Trimming at V came to 2 bases and at J to 4 bases, leaving 3 bases not matched to a gene. The germline V gene has CDR1 SGHTA and CDR2 FQGTGA. CDR3 length: 14 residues. On this clone itself: Its antigen is as yet unknown.

Time point indicated: after dendritic cell vaccination, including at tumor progression/relapse. Points from the study as a whole: Higher TCR clonality did not directly relate to longer survival.

The gene calls are TRBV7-3 and TRBJ1-2; 8 positions match TRBD1. The sequencing used blood, collected after dendritic cell vaccination. The receptor was isolated from a human donor with glioblastoma. CDR3 sequence reads: CASSLFGQGYGYTF. The CDR3 nucleotides are TGTGCCAGCAGCTTATTCGGACAGGGCTATGGCTACACCTTC.